These T cell receptor beta chains were read from a single sample in a study of multiple sclerosis patients with progressive multifocal leukoencephalopathy. Generated by immunoSEQ multiplex PCR, the TCRdb table keeps only in-frame clones and is missing some. The sample carries about 32,000 clones, over 90% recorded once. The sequenced sample was PBMCs. The receptor source for this set is a man younger than 45 with multiple sclerosis. Each CDR3 is given with its conserved first and last residue. A D gene is named only where the DNA matches it firmly. Clone size is stated in some rows and not others, as once, few, many or a class when expanded.

clone size	V gene	J gene	D gene	CDR3 protein	CDR3 DNA
-	TRBV29-1	TRBJ2-3	-	CSVAVARGTDTQYF	TGCAGCGTTGCCGTAGCGCGTGGCACAGATACGCAGTATTTT
-	TRBV7-8	TRBJ1-6	-	CASSLEDSNSPLHF	TGTGCCAGCAGCTTAGAGGACAGCAATTCACCCCTCCACTTT
-	TRBV5-6	TRBJ2-1	-	CASSLWPVRGNEQFF	TGTGCCAGCAGCTTGTGGCCGGTTCGTGGGAATGAGCAGTTCTTC
once	TRBV7-9	TRBJ2-5	-	CASSLSRAVRETQYF	TGTGCCAGCAGCTTATCTAGGGCAGTAAGAGAGACCCAGTACTTC
-	TRBV18	TRBJ1-5	TRBD1	CASSRDRVRPQHF	TGTGCCAGCTCACGCGACAGGGTCCGGCCCCAGCATTTT
-	TRBV2	TRBJ2-7	TRBD2	CASSESGREQYF	TGTGCCAGCAGTGAAAGCGGGAGGGAGCAGTACTTC
-	TRBV9	TRBJ1-1	-	CASSVGLGSEAFF	TGTGCCAGCAGCGTAGGGCTGGGTTCCGAAGCTTTCTTT
-	TRBV7-8	TRBJ1-2	-	CASSLAERGWDGYTF	TGTGCCAGCAGCTTAGCGGAGAGGGGATGGGATGGCTACACCTTC
-	TRBV25-1	TRBJ1-2	-	CASSQGGRTNGYTF	TGTGCCAGCAGTCAAGGGGGGCGCACCAATGGCTACACCTTC
-	TRBV18	TRBJ2-1	TRBD2	CASSPLLVAGYNEQFF	TGTGCCAGCTCACCACTCTTGGTAGCGGGATACAATGAGCAGTTCTTC
-	TRBV30	TRBJ1-5	-	CAWSVNTAKYSNQPQHF	TGTGCCTGGAGCGTTAATACAGCCAAATATAGCAATCAGCCCCAGCATTTT
-	TRBV6-4	TRBJ1-2	TRBD1	CASRPGQGPYGYTF	TGTGCCAGCAGGCCGGGACAGGGGCCCTATGGCTACACCTTC
-	TRBV12-5	TRBJ1-4	-	CASGFYPREAHTNEKLFF	TGTGCTAGTGGTTTTTACCCCAGGGAGGCCCACACTAATGAAAAACTGTTTTTT
-	TRBV2	TRBJ2-1	-	CASSDRDLSYNEQFF	TGTGCCAGCAGTGACCGGGACCTATCCTACAATGAGCAGTTCTTC
-	TRBV7-9	TRBJ2-1	TRBD2	CASSLGAGGPYNEQFF	TGTGCCAGCAGCTTAGGGGCGGGAGGGCCTTACAATGAGCAGTTCTTC
once	TRBV9	TRBJ2-1	-	CASSVAPTRDSEQFF	TGTGCCAGCAGCGTAGCCCCAACTCGCGACTCTGAGCAGTTCTTC
-	TRBV12-5	TRBJ2-1	-	CASGLVGEQFF	TGTGCTAGTGGTTTGGTTGGTGAGCAGTTCTTC
-	TRBV7-2	TRBJ1-6	-	CASSLWNSPLHF	TGTGCCAGCAGCTTATGGAATTCACCCCTCCACTTT
-	TRBV11-3	TRBJ2-7	-	CASSLIDHPSYEQYF	TGTGCCAGCAGCTTAATAGACCACCCCTCCTACGAGCAGTACTTC
-	TRBV7-2	TRBJ2-6	-	CASSLEIRVPGANVLTF	TGTGCCAGCAGCTTAGAGATCAGGGTACCTGGGGCCAACGTCCTGACTTTC
-	TRBV4-3	TRBJ2-1	-	CASSQDSGQPEQFF	TGCGCCAGCAGCCAAGATTCCGGACAGCCCGAGCAGTTCTTC
-	TRBV6-5	TRBJ2-2	-	CASSYEGERSPGELFF	TGTGCCAGCAGTTACGAGGGGGAGAGGTCGCCCGGGGAGCTGTTTTTT
-	TRBV4-2	TRBJ2-7	TRBD2	CASSQGPSGSYEQYF	TGTGCCAGCAGCCAAGGCCCTAGCGGGAGCTACGAGCAGTACTTC
-	TRBV7-9	TRBJ2-7	TRBD2	CASSYSGKGLWYF	TGTGCCAGCAGCTATAGCGGGAAGGGTTTATGGTACTTC
once	TRBV7-2	TRBJ2-7	TRBD1	CASSAGTGFEQYF	TGTGCCAGCAGCGCCGGGACAGGTTTCGAGCAGTACTTC
-	TRBV14	TRBJ2-1	-	CASSLSSSLYNEQFF	TGTGCCAGCAGCCTTAGTAGTTCCCTTTACAATGAGCAGTTCTTC
-	TRBV5-4	TRBJ2-1	TRBD2	CASSLALAGANEQFF	TGTGCCAGCAGCTTGGCTCTAGCGGGAGCTAATGAGCAGTTCTTC
-	TRBV5-4	TRBJ1-2	-	CASRGDFDNGYTF	TGTGCCAGCAGAGGGGATTTCGATAATGGCTACACCTTC
-	TRBV9	TRBJ2-5	-	CASSAGGGDRWDSQEAQYF	TGTGCCAGCAGCGCCGGGGGCGGAGACAGATGGGACTCCCAAGAGGCCCAGTACTTC
-	TRBV18	TRBJ1-3	TRBD1	CASSLRQGPAGNTIYF	TGTGCCAGCTCACTACGACAGGGACCGGCTGGAAACACCATATATTTT
-	TRBV6-5	TRBJ2-7	-	CASRPGLEKSYEQYF	TGTGCCAGCAGGCCCGGGCTCGAGAAATCCTACGAGCAGTACTTC
-	TRBV14	TRBJ2-7	TRBD2	CASSRRVGLAGEGAYEQYF	TGTGCCAGCAGCCGCCGGGTCGGACTAGCGGGAGAGGGGGCCTACGAGCAGTACTTC
-	TRBV10-1	TRBJ1-1	TRBD1	CASSDRTGFGEAFF	TGCGCCAGCAGTGACCGGACAGGGTTTGGAGAAGCTTTCTTT
-	TRBV5-1	TRBJ1-1	-	CASSSSRGLNTEAFF	TGCGCCAGCAGCTCCTCCAGGGGTCTGAACACTGAAGCTTTCTTT
-	TRBV5-1	TRBJ2-7	TRBD2	CASSPSPRLAGVYEQYF	TGCGCCAGCAGCCCAAGCCCGAGACTAGCGGGAGTCTACGAGCAGTACTTC
-	TRBV7-2	TRBJ2-7	TRBD2	CASSLTAGVYEQYF	TGTGCCAGCAGCTTAACAGCGGGAGTCTACGAGCAGTACTTC
few	TRBV9	TRBJ1-1	-	CASSARDDLRNTEAFF	TGTGCCAGCAGCGCCCGGGACGACCTTAGGAACACTGAAGCTTTCTTT
-	TRBV6-5	TRBJ2-5	-	CASSYSYGTQKETQYF	TGTGCCAGCAGTTACTCTTACGGGACTCAGAAAGAGACCCAGTACTTC
-	TRBV5-6	TRBJ1-1	-	CASSSGVHPEAFF	TGTGCCAGCAGCTCGGGAGTTCACCCTGAAGCTTTCTTT
-	TRBV10-3	TRBJ2-1	TRBD2	CAISESGAGGAEQFF	TGTGCCATCAGTGAGTCAGGGGCGGGAGGGGCTGAGCAGTTCTTC
-	TRBV9	TRBJ2-5	TRBD1	CASSAGTGETQYF	TGTGCCAGCAGCGCCGGGACAGGGGAGACCCAGTACTTC
-	TRBV7-9	TRBJ1-1	-	CASSLGLPTALAFF	TGTGCCAGCAGCTTAGGGTTACCAACAGCGCTAGCTTTCTTT
once	TRBV4-2	TRBJ2-1	-	CASSQEEVSYNEQFF	TGTGCCAGCAGCCAAGAGGAGGTCTCCTACAATGAGCAGTTCTTC
-	TRBV10-3	TRBJ1-2	-	CAISESGDNGYTF	TGTGCCATCAGTGAGTCCGGGGACAACGGCTACACCTTC
once	TRBV7-3	TRBJ1-1	-	CASSLELNTEAFF	TGTGCCAGCAGCCTGGAATTGAACACTGAAGCTTTCTTT
-	TRBV18	TRBJ1-3	-	CASRGTGVWNTIYF	TGTGCCAGCCGGGGGACGGGGGTCTGGAACACCATATATTTT
-	TRBV7-2	TRBJ2-5	-	CASSLAWGRETQYF	TGTGCCAGCAGCTTAGCATGGGGGAGAGAGACCCAGTACTTC
-	TRBV7-9	TRBJ1-2	-	CASSLYPMRDGYGYTF	TGTGCCAGCAGCTTATATCCGATGCGGGACGGCTATGGCTACACCTTC
-	TRBV30	TRBJ1-4	-	CAWTDRRAGEKLFF	TGTGCCTGGACCGACCGCAGGGCGGGGGAAAAACTGTTTTTT
-	TRBV4-3	TRBJ1-1	TRBD1	CASSQNTGEGTEAFF	TGCGCCAGCAGCCAAAACACAGGGGAGGGTACTGAAGCTTTCTTT
-	TRBV14	TRBJ2-5	-	CASSQGNRQETQYF	TGTGCCAGCAGCCAAGGTAACAGACAAGAGACCCAGTACTTC
-	TRBV9	TRBJ2-7	TRBD2	CASSVGQAGAYEQYF	TGTGCCAGCAGCGTAGGCCAAGCGGGAGCCTACGAGCAGTACTTC
-	TRBV7-3	TRBJ2-3	-	CASSLTGITDTQYF	TGTGCCAGCAGCCTTACAGGGATCACAGATACGCAGTATTTT
-	TRBV4-1	TRBJ1-2	TRBD1	CASSQDRTGNYGYTF	TGCGCCAGCAGCCAAGATCGGACAGGGAACTATGGCTACACCTTC